One sample yielded the 10 T cell receptor beta chains listed below, sequenced in a study of cytotoxic CD8 clonotypes in ibrutinib-treated CLL. Profiling relied on immunoSEQ multiplex PCR, and the TCRdb table lists in-frame clones only, not all of them. The profile covers some 200,000 clones, with roughly 79% appearing a single time and about 10% taken by the ten largest. The material sequenced was PBMCs, taken after 12 months of ibrutinib treatment. All receptors come from a human donor with chronic lymphocytic leukemia.

This chain uses TRBV5-1 with TRBJ2-3; D perhaps matches TRBD1 (5 bases). V lost 0 bases and J lost 2, with 13 bases in between. Germline V gene sequence: CDR1 SGHRS, CDR2 YFSETQ. The CDR3 is made up of 16 amino acids. CDR3 sequence reads: CASSLGIGVITDTQYF. The CDR3 DNA reads TGCGCCAGCAGCTTGGGAATAGGGGTTATCACAGATACGCAGTATTTT.

V usage is TRBV15 and J usage is TRBJ1-2, with a possible D match to TRBD1 (5 bases). The germline V gene encodes CDR1 LNHNV and CDR2 YYDKDF (reference sequence). Trimming pared 1 base from V and 0 bases from J, leaving 12 bases between. The CDR3 is 16 amino acids. CDR3 in DNA: TGTGCCACCAGCAGAGGGGGGGAACTAACTAACTATGGCTACACCTTC. Translated, it gives CATSRGGELTNYGYTF.

The table lists this clone with a count of one. The V call is TRBV13, the J call TRBJ1-2, with TRBD1 identical over 8 bases. CDR3 length: 14 residues. J lost 8 bases, V lost 0 bases, and 5 bases had no gene match. Germline lookup yields CDR1 PRHDT and CDR2 FYEKMQ (reference sequence). The CDR3: CASSLGSGGYGYTF. The CDR3 region has the DNA TGTGCCAGCAGCTTAGGTTCAGGGGGCTACGGCTACACCTTC.

The rearrangement joins TRBV4-1 to TRBJ2-1; D gene ambiguous. The CDR3 is 18 amino acids. V lost 0 bases and J lost 0, with 15 bases in between. Per the germline V gene, CDR1 is MGHRA and CDR2 is YSYEKL. The CDR3 region has the DNA TGCGCCAGCAGCCAAGAGACTCCCGGTTTCCTCTCCTACAATGAGCAGTTCTTC. It codes for CASSQETPGFLSYNEQFF.

The gene calls are TRBV5-6 and TRBJ1-2; possibly TRBD1 for D (6 bases). V lost 1 base, J lost 4 bases, and 17 bases lay in between. CDR1 and CDR2 (germline): SGHDT, YYEEEE. The CDR3 consists of 16 residues. For the CDR3, the DNA is TGTGCCAGCAGCTTGTTCGTAGTTCAGGGGAGCTATGGCTACACCTTC. Its translation: CASSLFVVQGSYGYTF.

This rearrangement joins TRBV11-3 to TRBJ2-6; no reliable D call. V lost 4 bases, J lost 1 base, and 5 bases lay in between. This CDR3 comprises 14 residues. Germline V gives CDR1 SGHNT, CDR2 YENEEA. CDR3 protein: CASSSGSGANVLTF. The DNA of the CDR3 is TGTGCCAGCAGCTCGGGTTCTGGGGCCAACGTCCTGACTTTC.

The chain uses TRBV11-3 and TRBJ2-1; 9 bases fit TRBD1. Trimming removed 7 bases from V and 3 bases from J; junction bases left unmatched: 7. The germline V gene has CDR1 SGHNT and CDR2 YENEEA. CDR3 size: 15 residues. This chain's CDR3 is CASTLGTGNYNEQFF. Written as DNA, the CDR3 is TGTGCCAGCACCCTAGGGACAGGGAACTACAATGAGCAGTTCTTC. The entire variable domain, with the rest obtained from reference TRBV11-3 and TRBJ2-1, is as follows: EAGVVQSPRYKIIEKKQPVAFWCNPISGHNTLYWYLQNLGQGPELLIRYENEEAVDDSQLPKDRFSAERLKGVDSTLKIQPAELGDSAVYLCASTLGTGNYNEQFFGPGTRLTVL.

This chain links TRBV11-2 with TRBJ2-2; 8 bases align to TRBD2. Germline V gene sequence: CDR1 SGHAT, CDR2 FQNNGV. The V gene end was trimmed by 3 bases and the J gene end by 1 base; junction bases not matched to a gene: 13. CDR3 length: 19 amino acids. The CDR3: CASSFRFPLAGGNTGELFF. The DNA for the CDR3 is TGTGCCAGCAGCTTTAGATTCCCCCTCGCGGGAGGGAACACCGGGGAGCTGTTTTTT.

The DNA of the CDR3 is TGTGCCAGCAGTGACCCACTTACCAGCTCCTACAATGAGCAGTTCTTC. Translated, it gives CASSDPLTSSYNEQFF. The chain uses TRBV6-4 and TRBJ2-1, with unresolved D. Per germline, CDR1 MRHNA and CDR2 SNTAGT. V was cut by 2 bases and J by 0 bases, with 11 bases left in between. This CDR3 is 16 amino acids long.

Points on this clone: Being one base from a much bigger clone, this may be a read error. The chain links TRBV10-3 to TRBJ2-5, with TRBD2 matching over 11 bases. Germline values: CDR1 ENHRY, CDR2 SYGVKD. CDR3 length equals 18 residues. The CDR3 sequence: CTISGFDSGGAAGETQYF. The CDR3 DNA reads as TGTACCATCAGTGGATTTGATAGCGGGGGGGCGGCGGGAGAGACCCAGTACTTC.